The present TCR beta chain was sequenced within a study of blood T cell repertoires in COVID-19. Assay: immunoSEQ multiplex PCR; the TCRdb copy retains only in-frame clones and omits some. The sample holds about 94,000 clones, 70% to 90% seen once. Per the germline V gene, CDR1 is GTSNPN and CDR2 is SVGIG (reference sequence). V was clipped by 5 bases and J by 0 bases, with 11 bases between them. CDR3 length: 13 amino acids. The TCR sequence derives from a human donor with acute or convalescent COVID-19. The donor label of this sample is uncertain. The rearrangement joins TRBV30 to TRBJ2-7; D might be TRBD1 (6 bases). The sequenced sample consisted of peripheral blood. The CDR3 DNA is TGTGCCTGGGAGAGGGGGAGCTCCTACGAGCAGTACTTC. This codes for CAWERGSSYEQYF.